The entry below gives a single T cell receptor (beta chain) sequence along with its context. This entry belongs to a study of blood T cell repertoires in COVID-19. Germline V gene sequence: CDR1 SGHVS, CDR2 FNYEAQ. There are 15 residues in the CDR3. V lost 5 bases, J lost 2 bases, and 3 bases stayed unmatched. Sequenced by immunoSEQ multiplex PCR; TCRdb stores in-frame clones only, minus some. The table lists 75,000 to 100,000 clones, roughly 89% of them singletons, with 15% to 17% in the top ten. V usage is TRBV7-6 and J usage is TRBJ2-3; the match to TRBD2 covers 11 bases. The source material was peripheral blood. The sequence derives from a human donor in a cohort sampled during active COVID-19. The CDR3 region is CASSPSGGFTDTQYF. The CDR3 DNA sequence: TGTGCCAGCAGCCCTAGCGGGGGGTTCACAGATACGCAGTATTTT.